This T cell receptor (beta chain) stems from a study of long-term antiretroviral therapy in people with HIV. Study-wide results and caveats: Increased diversity was seen after ART, yet it remained lower than in transplant donor controls. Repertoires looked antigen-experienced, with only a slight naive shift after ART. Blood dating 2004 to 2017 may reflect older ART regimens. Repertoire composition at all time points was dominated by clones that had expanded before ART.

On this clone: The antigen is undetermined.

The V and J ends lost 6 bases and 5 bases respectively, with 16 bases between them. The CDR3 is made up of 14 amino acids. Germline V CDR1 and CDR2: MNHEY, SVGAGI. Researchers ran immunoSEQ v3.0 at survey level. Libraries were prepared by immunoSEQ multiplex PCR; TCRdb keeps only in-frame clonotypes and omits some of them. This sample yields around 20,000 clones, of which over 60% are seen a single time; around 13% belongs to the top ten. The chain carries TRBV6-5 and TRBJ2-5; D may be TRBD2 (7 bases). This sequence originates from a woman in her twenties or thirties with HIV. This sample comprised unsorted PBMCs, obtained 2.9 years after starting antiretroviral therapy. CDR3 DNA sequence: TGTGCCAGCAGCCCCACGGGGGGCTCGGAGACCCAGTACTTC. Translation: CASSPTGGSETQYF.